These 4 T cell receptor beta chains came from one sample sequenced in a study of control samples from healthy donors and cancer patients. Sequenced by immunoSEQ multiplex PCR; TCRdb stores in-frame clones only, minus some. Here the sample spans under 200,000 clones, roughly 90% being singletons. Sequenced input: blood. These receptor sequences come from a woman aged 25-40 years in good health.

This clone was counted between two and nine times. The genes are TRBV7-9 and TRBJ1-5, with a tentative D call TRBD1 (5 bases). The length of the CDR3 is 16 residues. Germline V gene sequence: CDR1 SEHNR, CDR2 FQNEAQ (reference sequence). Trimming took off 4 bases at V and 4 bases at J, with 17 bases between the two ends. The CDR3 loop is CASSSSGLGGNQPQHF. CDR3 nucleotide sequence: TGTGCCAGCAGCTCATCGGGTCTGGGGGGAAATCAGCCCCAGCATTTT. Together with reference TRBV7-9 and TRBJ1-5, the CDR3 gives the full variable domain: DTGVSQNPRHKITKRGQNVTFRCDPISEHNRLYWYRQTLGQGPEFLTYFQNEAQLEKSRLLSDRFSAERPKGSFSTLEIQRTEQGDSAMYLCASSSSGLGGNQPQHFGDGTRLSIL.

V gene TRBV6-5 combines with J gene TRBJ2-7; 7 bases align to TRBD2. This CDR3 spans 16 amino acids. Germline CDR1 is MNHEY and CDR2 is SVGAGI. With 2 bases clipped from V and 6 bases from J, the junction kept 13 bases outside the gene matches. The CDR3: CASSYIFRGRAAEQYF. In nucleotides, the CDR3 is TGTGCCAGCAGTTACATTTTTAGAGGGAGGGCGGCCGAGCAGTACTTC.

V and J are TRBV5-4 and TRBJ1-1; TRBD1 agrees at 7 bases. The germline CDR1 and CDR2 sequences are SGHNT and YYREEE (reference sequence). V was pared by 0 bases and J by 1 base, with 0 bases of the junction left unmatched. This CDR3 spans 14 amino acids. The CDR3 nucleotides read TGTGCCAGCAGCTTGGACAGGGGGAACACTGAAGCTTTCTTT. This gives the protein CASSLDRGNTEAFF.

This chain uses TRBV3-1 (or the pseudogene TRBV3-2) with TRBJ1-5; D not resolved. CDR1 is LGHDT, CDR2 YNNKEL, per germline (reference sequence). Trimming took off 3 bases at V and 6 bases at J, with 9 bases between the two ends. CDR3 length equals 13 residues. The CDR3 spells CASSQQASQPQHF. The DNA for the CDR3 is TGTGCCAGCAGCCAGCAGGCATCTCAGCCCCAGCATTTT.